The rows below give T cell receptor beta chains drawn from one sample of a study of blood T cell repertoires in COVID-19. Profiling relied on immunoSEQ multiplex PCR, and the TCRdb table lists in-frame clones only, not all of them. In the table there are over 90,000 clones, around nine tenths of which are singletons. The sequencing sample was made of peripheral blood. All receptors come from a human donor in a cohort sampled during active COVID-19. CDR3s leave out the opening cysteine and the closing phenylalanine or tryptophan. The D gene is left open where the match is weak. Some rows have no size entry. The others give once, few or many, or a class for an expanded clone.

abundance	j_gene	d_gene	v_gene	CDR3aa
NA	TRBJ1-4	NA	TRBV25-1	ASSRPGIEKLF
NA	TRBJ1-1	TRBD1	TRBV7-2	ASSLDGAGGNTEAF
once	TRBJ1-1	NA	TRBV18	ASSPQSDTAEAF
NA	TRBJ2-7	TRBD1	TRBV28	ASAGGNSYEQY
NA	TRBJ1-1	NA	TRBV7-8	ASSSRGTEAF
NA	TRBJ2-6	TRBD1	TRBV4-1	ASSQWTGGSGGANVLT
NA	TRBJ2-7	NA	TRBV5-6	ASSSRGTGHHFSYEQY
NA	TRBJ1-1	TRBD1	TRBV27	ASSPRWGQRVEAF
few	TRBJ2-7	NA	TRBV5-6	ASSLAGNYEQY
NA	TRBJ1-5	NA	TRBV28	AAPPRDSNQPQH
NA	TRBJ1-3	NA	TRBV7-2	ASSHRGGAYGNTIY
NA	TRBJ2-1	NA	TRBV9	ASSVGPVTLDYNEQF
NA	TRBJ1-6	NA	TRBV5-1	ASSSQAGGDSYNSPLH
NA	TRBJ2-2	TRBD1	TRBV28	ASSTQGASGELF
NA	TRBJ1-1	TRBD1	TRBV5-8	ASSTGQGLTEAF
NA	TRBJ2-1	TRBD1	TRBV13	ASSVTGGEQF
NA	TRBJ2-2	TRBD2	TRBV6-2/TRBV6-3	ASSAAGLAGGRRGELF
NA	TRBJ2-3	NA	TRBV10-3	AISERVEGADTQY
NA	TRBJ1-1	NA	TRBV21-1	ASSKGRQGQPFVNTEAF
once	TRBJ2-3	NA	TRBV9	ASSVAPVLSPGGDTQY
NA	TRBJ1-2	TRBD1	TRBV5-1	ASSQGATDGYT
NA	TRBJ2-7	TRBD2	TRBV28	ASSLYETSAVYEQY
NA	TRBJ1-6	TRBD1	TRBV19	ASRPTGEPLH
NA	TRBJ2-3	TRBD1	TRBV29-1	SVVPGGSTDTQY
NA	TRBJ2-5	NA	TRBV6-1	ASSEVPGLYQETQY
NA	TRBJ1-2	NA	TRBV23-1	ASSQFGANYGYT
NA	TRBJ2-7	TRBD1	TRBV5-4	ASSWDSESYEQY
NA	TRBJ1-1	NA	TRBV13	ASSFHSDMNTEAF
NA	TRBJ2-1	TRBD2	TRBV23-1	ASSQRRTSGYNEQF
NA	TRBJ1-5	NA	TRBV27	ASSERGYSNQPQH
NA	TRBJ2-3	TRBD2	TRBV3-1/TRBV3-2	ASSQTSGRLGFTDTQY
NA	TRBJ2-5	NA	TRBV27	ASSAHSRVDRETQY
NA	TRBJ1-2	NA	TRBV10-3	AISESKVQGPYGYT
NA	TRBJ2-2	NA	TRBV3-1/TRBV3-2	ASSHLRVTGELF
NA	TRBJ2-7	TRBD1	TRBV10-1	ASSWDRGSYEQY
NA	TRBJ2-7	TRBD1	TRBV6-6	ASRTDRGRYEQY
NA	TRBJ1-2	TRBD1	TRBV5-5	ASSLQGAGGYT
NA	TRBJ1-1	NA	TRBV29-1	SVDRGNTEAF
NA	TRBJ2-3	TRBD2	TRBV19	ASSIRSGGSTDTQY
NA	TRBJ1-2	NA	TRBV29-1	SVEGLNYGYT